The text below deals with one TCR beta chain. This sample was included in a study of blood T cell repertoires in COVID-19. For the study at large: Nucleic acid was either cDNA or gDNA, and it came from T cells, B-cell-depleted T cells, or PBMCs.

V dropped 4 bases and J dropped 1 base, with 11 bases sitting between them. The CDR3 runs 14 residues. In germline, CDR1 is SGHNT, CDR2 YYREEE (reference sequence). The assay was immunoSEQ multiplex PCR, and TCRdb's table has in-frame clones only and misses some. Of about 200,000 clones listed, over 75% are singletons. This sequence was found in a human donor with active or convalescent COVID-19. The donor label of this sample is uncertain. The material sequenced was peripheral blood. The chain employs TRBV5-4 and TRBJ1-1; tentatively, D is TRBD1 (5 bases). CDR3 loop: CASSLATENTEAFF. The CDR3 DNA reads TGTGCCAGCAGCCTAGCGACAGAGAACACTGAAGCTTTCTTT.